The clone carrying this T cell receptor (beta chain) was picked up many times. No antigen is known for it. The source of the sample is a study of T-cell memory formation after mild COVID-19. The overall study: TCR clusters were largely donor specific. Overall study results and limits: Shrinking CD4+ clones resided mostly in CM and EM, and CD8+ ones in EMRA. Pre-infection memory contained some responding clones, which suggested that cross-reactive memory had joined.

Each CDR3 protein is one row after TCRdb ran MiXCR on the 5' RACE reads. Altogether fewer than 150,000 distinct CDR3 sequences are present, 22% being singletons, with the ten largest covering under 50%. The V segment lost 6 bases and the J segment 6 bases; nucleotides outside the gene matches: 13. Germline CDR1 DFQATT, CDR2 SNEGSKA (reference sequence). The CDR3 consists of 14 residues. The origin of this receptor is a man aged 18 to 35 who had mild COVID-19 (a few samples of this study predate the infection). Cell type and time point are not known. The chain recombines TRBV20-1 with TRBJ2-7, with TRBD1 identical over 8 bases. What was sequenced was PBMCs or a T cell subset sorted from them (not recorded which). CDR3 region: CSASTGALDPEQYV. The DNA for the CDR3 is TGCAGTGCCTCGACAGGGGCGCTCGACCCCGAGCAGTACGTC.